This T cell receptor (beta chain) was found in a study of response to subunit inactivated influenza vaccine. Deletions cut 2 bases from V and 7 bases from J, with 17 bases between. There are 15 residues in the CDR3. Germline V gene lookup returns CDR1 ENHRY and CDR2 SYGVKD. This clonotype has ten or more counts. Its target is not known. Study conclusions and caveats: Few new T cells, the authors suggested, are recruited by each seasonal influenza vaccination.

MiXCR, run by TCRdb on the RT-PCR reads, gives a single entry per CDR3 protein. The profile shows around 300,000 distinct CDR3 sequences, roughly 22% of them singletons. This rearrangement joins TRBV10-3 to TRBJ2-5; TRBD2 might be the D (5 bases). The input for sequencing was PBMCs from blood, taken approximately 20 months after vaccination. This TCR was recovered from a man aged 45-69 years who received an inactivated influenza vaccine. The CDR3 reads CAISEPRASRLTQYF. The DNA of the CDR3 is TGTGCCATCAGTGAGCCAAGGGCTAGCCGGTTGACCCAGTACTTC.